This T cell receptor (beta chain) appears in the sequencing data of a study of blood T cell repertoires in COVID-19. Study-wide context: Sources were T cells, B-cell-depleted T cells, or PBMCs; the material itself was cDNA or gDNA.

The repertoire was sequenced with immunoSEQ multiplex PCR; TCRdb's copy has only in-frame clones and lacks some. Among over 200,000 clones listed, around nine tenths were seen once. This CDR3 has 13 residues. Trimming removed 0 bases at V and 7 bases at J, with 7 bases between. Germline assignment: CDR1 MGHRA and CDR2 YSYEKL. Cohorts were determined from participant-reported clinical history. Exposed participants came across a COVID-19 case within 2 weeks before study entry. The receptor comes from a woman aged 25 to 39 who had been exposed to COVID-19. Source material: PBMCs or T cells enriched from blood (not recorded which). This chain links TRBV4-1 with TRBJ1-5; D ambiguous. The CDR3 protein is CASSQDFFQPQHF. As DNA, the CDR3 is TGCGCCAGCAGCCAAGATTTCTTCCAGCCCCAGCATTTT.